The 14 T cell receptor beta chains reported below all come from one sample, sequenced in a study of control samples from healthy donors and cancer patients. Sequencing was performed with immunoSEQ multiplex PCR; in TCRdb, only in-frame clones are kept and a portion is missing. The sample yields roughly 160,000 clones, about 90% seen once. The sample was blood. Every receptor here comes from a woman aged 25 to 39 in good health.

The V gene is TRBV3-1 (or the pseudogene TRBV3-2), the J gene TRBJ1-6; D not resolved. Trimming took off 0 bases at V and 10 bases at J, with 7 bases between the two ends. Germline V gives CDR1 LGHDT, CDR2 YNNKEL (reference sequence). This CDR3 region has 13 residues. This CDR3 is CASSQEWKSPLHF. CDR3 nucleotide sequence: TGTGCCAGCAGCCAAGAGTGGAAGTCACCCCTCCACTTT.

The V call is TRBV9, the J call TRBJ1-5, with D hard to call. Trimming cost V 3 bases and J 1 base, with 23 bases left between them. This CDR3 spans 19 amino acids. Germline V gene lookup returns CDR1 SGDLS and CDR2 YYNGEE. CDR3 sequence: CASSAGGRKIHRSNQPQHF. The CDR3 nucleotides are TGTGCCAGCAGCGCCGGCGGCAGGAAAATACATAGGAGCAATCAGCCCCAGCATTTT.

J is TRBJ2-3 and V is TRBV9; D is possibly TRBD1 (5 bases). Between the trimmed V and J ends, which lost 2 bases and 0 bases, there was a span of 10 bases. Per the germline V gene, CDR1 is SGDLS and CDR2 is YYNGEE. The CDR3 is made up of 15 amino acids. In nucleotides, the CDR3 is TGTGCCAGCAGCGTTGGCAGGGCTAGCACAGATACGCAGTATTTT. As protein: CASSVGRASTDTQYF.

The chain combines TRBV5-1 with TRBJ2-1; D is tentatively TRBD1 or TRBD2 (5 bases each). Per germline, CDR1 SGHRS and CDR2 YFSETQ. This CDR3 spans 15 amino acids. The germline V and J ends were trimmed by 1 base and 6 bases, with 14 bases remaining between them. The CDR3 region has the DNA TGCGCCAGCAGCTTGAACGGGGCTATCGGCAATGAGCAGTTCTTC. Encoded protein: CASSLNGAIGNEQFF.

The chain couples TRBV3-1 (or the pseudogene TRBV3-2) to TRBJ2-6; the D gene is possibly TRBD2 (5 bases). Trimming stripped 0 bases from V and 3 bases from J, with 9 bases between. The CDR3 has 16 amino acids. From germline, CDR1 is LGHDT and CDR2 YNNKEL (reference sequence). CDR3 coding DNA: TGTGCCAGCAGCCAAGATTGGAGGTTTGGGGCCAACGTCCTGACTTTC. Translated: CASSQDWRFGANVLTF.

The chain couples TRBV19 to TRBJ1-5, with a weak D call TRBD1 (5 bases). Per the germline V gene, CDR1 is LNHDA and CDR2 is SQIVND (reference sequence). The V gene lost 6 bases and the J gene lost 7 bases, with 13 bases spanning the gap. The CDR3 is 13 amino acids. The CDR3 coding sequence is TGTGCCAGTAGCCGACAGTGGAAGCAGCCCCAGCATTTT. The encoded protein is CASSRQWKQPQHF.

V and J are TRBV5-4 and TRBJ1-1, with 9 bases fitting TRBD1. CDR3 length: 15 residues. The germline V gene has CDR1 SGHNT and CDR2 YYREEE (reference sequence). Trimming at V came to 4 bases and at J to 4 bases, leaving 8 bases not matched to a gene. Here the CDR3 reads CASSGTGGGVTEAFF. The CDR3 DNA reads TGTGCCAGCAGCGGCACAGGGGGCGGTGTCACTGAAGCTTTCTTT. Drawing the rest from reference TRBV5-4 and TRBJ1-1, the complete variable domain is ETGVTQSPTHLIKTRGQQVTLRCSSQSGHNTVSWYQQALGQGPQFIFQYYREEENGRGNFPPRFSGLQFPNYSSELNVNALELDDSALYLCASSGTGGGVTEAFFGQGTRLTVV.

The rearrangement uses TRBV10-3 and TRBJ1-1; no definite D call. Germline CDR1 and CDR2: ENHRY and SYGVKD. With 6 bases removed from V and 2 bases from J, the gap between germline ends came to 16 bases. The CDR3 length is 15 residues. In DNA form, the CDR3 reads TGTGCCATCAGGGAGCCGGTGGAGGGTAACACTGAAGCTTTCTTT. Translation: CAIREPVEGNTEAFF.

In this sample, this clone turned up once. V usage is TRBV30 and J usage is TRBJ2-7, with a weak D call TRBD1 (6 bases). V lost 2 bases and J 7 bases, leaving 15 bases between the germline ends. CDR3 size: 13 residues. Germline V CDR1 and CDR2: GTSNPN, SVGIG (reference sequence). The CDR3 sequence: CAWSRPGAGEQYV. CDR3 sequence (DNA): TGTGCCTGGAGTAGGCCAGGGGCTGGGGAGCAGTACGTC.

The chain uses TRBV7-9 and TRBJ1-5; a possible D gene is TRBD1 (5 bases). CDR1 and CDR2 from the germline V gene are SEHNR and FQNEAQ (reference sequence). Deletions cut 1 base from V and 3 bases from J, with 7 bases between. The CDR3 spans 14 residues. CDR3 residues: CASSLGGLNQPQHF. The CDR3 DNA is TGTGCCAGCAGCTTAGGGGGCCTCAATCAGCCCCAGCATTTT. The whole variable domain, remainder taken from reference TRBV7-9 and TRBJ1-5, is DTGVSQNPRHKITKRGQNVTFRCDPISEHNRLYWYRQTLGQGPEFLTYFQNEAQLEKSRLLSDRFSAERPKGSFSTLEIQRTEQGDSAMYLCASSLGGLNQPQHFGDGTRLSIL.

The chain employs TRBV30 and TRBJ1-1, with a tentative D call TRBD1 (5 bases). Trimming took 2 bases from V and 1 from J, leaving 14 bases between them. The CDR3 totals 15 residues. Germline V gives CDR1 GTSNPN, CDR2 SVGIG (reference sequence). CDR3 nucleotides: TGTGCCTGGAGTACCCCCGGGGGGAGGAACACTGAAGCTTTCTTT. It codes for CAWSTPGGRNTEAFF. The whole variable domain, filled in from reference TRBV30 and TRBJ1-1, reads SQTIHQWPATLVQPVGSPLSLECTVEGTSNPNLYWYRQAAGRGLQLLFYSVGIGQISSEVPQNLSASRPQDRQFILSSKKLLLSDSGFYLCAWSTPGGRNTEAFFGQGTRLTVV.

The chain links TRBV2 to TRBJ2-3, with TRBD2 matching over 10 bases. The CDR3 has 17 residues. CDR1 SNHLY and CDR2 FYNNEI come from the germline V gene. Trimming cost V 6 bases and J 6 bases; bases outside gene matches: 15. CDR3 bases: TGTGCCAGCAGCTCCCCTAGCGGGAGAAGGCAGGCCGATACGCAGTATTTT. It is translated as CASSSPSGRRQADTQYF.

V is TRBV3-1 (or the pseudogene TRBV3-2) and J is TRBJ1-1; D remains unclear. The CDR3 is 13 residues long. Trimming stripped 0 bases from V and 3 bases from J, with 5 bases between. CDR1 is LGHDT and CDR2 is YNNKEL in the germline V gene (reference sequence). CDR3 bases: TGTGCCAGCAGCCAAGACAAGTACACTGAAGCTTTCTTT. Amino acid sequence: CASSQDKYTEAFF.

This chain connects TRBV12-3 or TRBV12-4 to TRBJ1-2; 8 bases map to TRBD1. The CDR3 covers 13 residues. The junction had 6 bases not matched to a gene; V was cut back by 6 bases and J by 6 bases. CDR3 loop: CASRLTGEDGYTF. In DNA, the CDR3 is TGTGCCAGCAGACTGACAGGGGAGGATGGCTACACCTTC.